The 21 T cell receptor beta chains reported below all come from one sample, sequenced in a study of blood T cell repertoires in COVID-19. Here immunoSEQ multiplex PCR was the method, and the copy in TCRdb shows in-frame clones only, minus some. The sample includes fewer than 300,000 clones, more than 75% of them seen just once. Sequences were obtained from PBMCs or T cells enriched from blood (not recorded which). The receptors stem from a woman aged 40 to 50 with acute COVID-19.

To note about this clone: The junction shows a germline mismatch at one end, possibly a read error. The CDR3 protein is CASSISDRSNTPLHF. The CDR3 DNA reads as TGTGCCAGTAGTATATCCGACAGATCTAATACACCCCTCCACTTT. This chain uses TRBV19 with TRBJ1-6; tentative D call: TRBD1 (5 bases). CDR3 length equals 15 residues. Germline lookup yields CDR1 LNHDA and CDR2 SQIVND (reference sequence).

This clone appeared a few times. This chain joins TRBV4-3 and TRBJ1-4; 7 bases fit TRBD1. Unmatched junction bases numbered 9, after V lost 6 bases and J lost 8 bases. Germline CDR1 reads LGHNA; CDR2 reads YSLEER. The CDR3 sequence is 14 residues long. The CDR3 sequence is CASSHRGSGEKLFF. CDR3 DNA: TGCGCCAGCAGTCACAGGGGTTCGGGAGAAAAACTGTTTTTT.

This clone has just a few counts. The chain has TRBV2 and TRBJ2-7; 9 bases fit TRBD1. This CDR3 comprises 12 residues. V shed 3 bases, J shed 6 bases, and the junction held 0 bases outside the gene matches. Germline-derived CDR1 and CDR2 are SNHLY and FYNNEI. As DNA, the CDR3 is TGTGCCAGCAGTGAGGACAGGGGCGAGCAGTACTTC. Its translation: CASSEDRGEQYF.

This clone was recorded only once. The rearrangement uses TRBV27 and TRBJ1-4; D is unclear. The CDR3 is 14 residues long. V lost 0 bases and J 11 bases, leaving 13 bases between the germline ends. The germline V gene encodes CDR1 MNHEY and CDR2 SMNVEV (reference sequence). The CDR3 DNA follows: TGTGCCAGCAGTTTATCGGGCACCACCCTCAAACTGTTTTTT. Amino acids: CASSLSGTTLKLFF.

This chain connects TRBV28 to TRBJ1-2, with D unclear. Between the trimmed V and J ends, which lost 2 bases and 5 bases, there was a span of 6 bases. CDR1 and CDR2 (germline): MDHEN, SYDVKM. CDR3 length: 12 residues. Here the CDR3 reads CASSLDQYGYTF. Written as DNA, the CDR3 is TGTGCCAGCAGTTTAGATCAGTATGGCTACACCTTC.

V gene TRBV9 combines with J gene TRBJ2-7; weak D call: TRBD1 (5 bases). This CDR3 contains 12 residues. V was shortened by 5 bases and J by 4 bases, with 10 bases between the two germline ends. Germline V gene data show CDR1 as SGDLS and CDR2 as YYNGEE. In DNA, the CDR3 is TGTGCCAGCAGAGCGACAGCTTACGAGCAGTACTTC. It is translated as CASRATAYEQYF.

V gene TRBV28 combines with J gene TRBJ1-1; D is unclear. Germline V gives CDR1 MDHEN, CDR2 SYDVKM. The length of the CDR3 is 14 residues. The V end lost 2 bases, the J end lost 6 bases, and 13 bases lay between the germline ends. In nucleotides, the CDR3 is TGTGCCAGCAGTTTAATGCCGAGAGGTCCTGAAGCTTTCTTT. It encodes CASSLMPRGPEAFF. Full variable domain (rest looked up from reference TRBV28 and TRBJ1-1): DVKVTQSSRYLVKRTGEKVFLECVQDMDHENMFWYRQDPGLGLRLIYFSYDVKMKEKGDIPEGYSVSREKKERFSLILESASTNQTSMYLCASSLMPRGPEAFFGQGTRLTVV.

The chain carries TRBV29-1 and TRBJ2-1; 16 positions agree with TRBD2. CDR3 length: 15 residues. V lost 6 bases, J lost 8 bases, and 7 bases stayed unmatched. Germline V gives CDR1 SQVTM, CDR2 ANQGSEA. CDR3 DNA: TGCAGCGTCGGGACTAGCGGGAGGGCCTTGGATGAGCAGTTCTTC. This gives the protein CSVGTSGRALDEQFF.

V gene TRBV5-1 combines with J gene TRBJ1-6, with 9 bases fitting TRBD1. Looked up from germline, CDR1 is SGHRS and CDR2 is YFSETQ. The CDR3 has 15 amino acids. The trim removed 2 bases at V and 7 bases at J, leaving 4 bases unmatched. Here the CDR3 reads CASSLQGAQNSPLHF. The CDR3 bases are TGCGCCAGCAGCTTACAGGGGGCGCAGAATTCACCCCTCCACTTT. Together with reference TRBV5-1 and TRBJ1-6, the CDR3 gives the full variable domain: KAGVTQTPRYLIKTRGQQVTLSCSPISGHRSVSWYQQTPGQGLQFLFEYFSETQRNKGNFPGRFSGRQFSNSRSEMNVSTLELGDSALYLCASSLQGAQNSPLHFGNGTRLTVT.

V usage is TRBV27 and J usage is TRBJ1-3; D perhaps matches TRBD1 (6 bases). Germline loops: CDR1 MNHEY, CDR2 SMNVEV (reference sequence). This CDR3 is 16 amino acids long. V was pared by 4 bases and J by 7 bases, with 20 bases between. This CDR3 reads CASSSFGGGHWNTIYF. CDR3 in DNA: TGTGCCAGCAGTTCATTTGGGGGCGGTCATTGGAACACCATATATTTT.

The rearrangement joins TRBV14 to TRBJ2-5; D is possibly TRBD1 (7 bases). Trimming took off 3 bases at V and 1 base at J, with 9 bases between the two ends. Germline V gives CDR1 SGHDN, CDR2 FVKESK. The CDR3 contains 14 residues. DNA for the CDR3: TGTGCCAGCAGCCACCAGGGGGGCCAAGAGACCCAGTACTTC. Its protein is CASSHQGGQETQYF.

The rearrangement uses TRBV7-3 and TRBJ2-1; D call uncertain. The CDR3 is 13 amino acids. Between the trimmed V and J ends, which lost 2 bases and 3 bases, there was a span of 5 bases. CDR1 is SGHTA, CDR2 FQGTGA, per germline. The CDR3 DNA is TGTGCCAGCAGCTTAGGGCTCTACAATGAGCAGTTCTTC. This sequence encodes CASSLGLYNEQFF.

The CDR3 loop reads CATSDDRGVYGYTF. The CDR3 region has the DNA TGTGCCACCAGTGATGACAGGGGAGTCTATGGCTACACCTTC. This chain joins TRBV24-1 and TRBJ1-2, with 8 nucleotides matching TRBD1. V gave up 3 bases and J gave up 4 bases; unmatched junction bases: 3. This CDR3 spans 14 amino acids. CDR1 and CDR2 (germline): KGHDR, SFDVKD.

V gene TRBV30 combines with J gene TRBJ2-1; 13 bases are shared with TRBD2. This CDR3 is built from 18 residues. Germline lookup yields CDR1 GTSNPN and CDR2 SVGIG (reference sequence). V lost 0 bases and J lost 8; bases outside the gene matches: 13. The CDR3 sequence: CAWSVSWTSGRTPHEQFF. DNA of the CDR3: TGTGCCTGGAGTGTGTCATGGACTAGCGGGAGAACTCCCCATGAGCAGTTCTTC.

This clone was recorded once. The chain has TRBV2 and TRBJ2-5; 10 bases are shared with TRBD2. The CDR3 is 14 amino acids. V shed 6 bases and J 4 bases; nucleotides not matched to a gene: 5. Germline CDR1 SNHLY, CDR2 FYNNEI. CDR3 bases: TGTGCCAGCAGGGCCCTAGCGGGGGCAGAGACCCAGTACTTC. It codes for CASRALAGAETQYF.

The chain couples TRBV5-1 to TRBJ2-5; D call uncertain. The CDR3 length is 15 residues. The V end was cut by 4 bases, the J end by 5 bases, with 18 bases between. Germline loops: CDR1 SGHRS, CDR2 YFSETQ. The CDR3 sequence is CASSPGPSAGETQYF. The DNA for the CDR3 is TGCGCCAGCAGCCCCGGCCCCTCCGCCGGGGAGACCCAGTACTTC.

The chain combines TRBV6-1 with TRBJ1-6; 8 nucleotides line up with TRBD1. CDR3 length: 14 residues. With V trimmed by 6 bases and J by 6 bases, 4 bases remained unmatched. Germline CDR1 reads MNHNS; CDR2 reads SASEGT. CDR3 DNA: TGTGCCAGCAGCTCCGACAGGGGTAATTCACCCCTCCACTTT. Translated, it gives CASSSDRGNSPLHF.

In DNA form, the CDR3 reads TGTGCCAGCAGCCCATCCGGGACAGGGGCCTATGGCTACACCTTC. Protein sequence: CASSPSGTGAYGYTF. The chain uses TRBV14 and TRBJ1-2; TRBD1 agrees at 10 bases. The CDR3 has 15 residues. The V and J ends lost 4 bases and 4 bases, in that order; junction bases with no gene match: 6. Germline values: CDR1 SGHDN, CDR2 FVKESK.

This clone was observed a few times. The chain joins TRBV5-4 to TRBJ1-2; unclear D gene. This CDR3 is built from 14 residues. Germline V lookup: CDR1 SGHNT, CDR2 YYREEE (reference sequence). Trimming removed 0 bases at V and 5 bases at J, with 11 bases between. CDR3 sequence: CASSLVSAGYGYTF. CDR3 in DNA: TGTGCCAGCAGCTTGGTATCGGCCGGGTATGGCTACACCTTC.

CDR3 DNA sequence: TGTGCCAGCAGCTTACGGCTAGCGGGGAGCACAGATACGCAGTATTTT. Amino acid sequence: CASSLRLAGSTDTQYF. This chain links TRBV7-2 with TRBJ2-3, with TRBD2 matching 9 bases. Germline loops: CDR1 SGHTA, CDR2 FQGNSA. Trimming took 2 bases from V and 0 from J; bases not matched to a gene: 3. This CDR3 is built from 16 residues.

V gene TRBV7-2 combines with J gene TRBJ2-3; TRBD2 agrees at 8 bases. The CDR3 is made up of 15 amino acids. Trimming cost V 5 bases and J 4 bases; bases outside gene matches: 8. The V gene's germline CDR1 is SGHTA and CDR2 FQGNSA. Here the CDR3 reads CASSAQRGYPDTQYF. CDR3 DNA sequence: TGTGCCAGCAGCGCTCAGCGGGGGTACCCAGATACGCAGTATTTT.